These 13 T cell receptor beta chains were all obtained from the same sample, sequenced in a study of T-cell reconstitution after alpha-beta-depleted transplantation in children. Whole-study results and caveats: Diversity and T-cell counts at one year after transplant derived mostly from new T cells.

During its preparation, the TCRbeta library received unique molecular identifiers. A single record per CDR3 protein comes from TCRdb applying MiXCR to the PCR reads. Counted here are hundreds of thousands of distinct CDR3 sequences, over 7% occurring once; the ten biggest clones make up approximately 9%. These receptors' antigens are unknown. Specimen: peripheral blood, collected 360 days after TCRalphabeta/CD19-depleted stem cell transplant. The receptors come from a female patient aged 2 to 10 who had a stem cell transplant for Fanconi anemia, so the T cells may come from the graft donor.

This clonotype was counted only a few times. The rearrangement joins TRBV11-2 to TRBJ2-3, with 10 bases fitting TRBD2. Trimming cost V 6 bases and J 1 base; bases outside gene matches: 4. This CDR3 has 15 residues. The germline V gene has CDR1 SGHAT and CDR2 FQNNGV. The chain's CDR3 is CASSAGTSGTDTQYF. CDR3 nucleotide sequence: TGTGCCAGCAGTGCGGGGACTAGCGGCACAGATACGCAGTATTTT. Variable domain in full (rest from reference TRBV11-2 and TRBJ2-3): EAGVAQSPRYKIIEKRQSVAFWCNPISGHATLYWYQQILGQGPKLLIQFQNNGVVDDSQLPKDRFSAERLKGVDSTLKIQPAKLEDSAVYLCASSAGTSGTDTQYFGPGTRLTVL.

This clonotype was counted ten times or more. This CDR3 is CASSLEGTYEQYF. CDR3 DNA: TGTGCCAGCAGTTTAGAGGGGACCTACGAGCAGTACTTC. This chain uses TRBV28 with TRBJ2-7; TRBD1 or TRBD2 may be the D gene (5 bases each). V was clipped by 2 bases and J by 2 bases, with 7 bases between them. Germline V CDR1 and CDR2: MDHEN, SYDVKM. This CDR3 spans 13 amino acids.

This clonotype showed up many times. V usage is TRBV14 and J usage is TRBJ2-1; D possibly matches TRBD1 or TRBD2 (5 bases each). V lost 0 bases and J lost 2, with 11 bases in between. The CDR3 contains 16 residues. The germline CDR1 and CDR2 sequences are SGHDN and FVKESK. This CDR3 reads CASSQDWRGAYNEQFF. The CDR3 coding sequence is TGTGCCAGCAGCCAAGACTGGAGAGGGGCCTACAATGAGCAGTTCTTC. The full variable domain, with the rest looked up from reference TRBV14 and TRBJ2-1, is EAGVTQFPSHSVIEKGQTVTLRCDPISGHDNLYWYRRVMGKEIKFLLHFVKESKQDESGMPNNRFLAERTGGTYSTLKVQPAELEDSGVYFCASSQDWRGAYNEQFFGPGTRLTVL.

This clonotype occurred many times. The CDR3 spells CASRGRGHQPQHF. In DNA, the CDR3 is TGTGCCAGCAGAGGCAGGGGGCATCAGCCCCAGCATTTT. The V call is TRBV12-3 or TRBV12-4, the J call TRBJ1-5; TRBD1 matches at 8 bases. This CDR3 has 13 residues. After removal of 6 bases from V and 5 bases from J, the junction contained 3 bases not matched to a gene.

This clonotype was counted only a few times. CDR3 region: CASSFSGTTNTGELFF. Here the CDR3 DNA reads TGTGCCAGCAGCTTCTCCGGGACTACGAACACCGGGGAGCTGTTTTTT. The gene calls are TRBV7-2 and TRBJ2-2; 7 bases are shared with TRBD2. This CDR3 region has 16 residues. J lost 0 bases, V lost 3 bases, and 4 bases had no gene match. CDR1 and CDR2 from the germline V gene are SGHTA and FQGNSA.

This clonotype was counted only a few times. V and J are TRBV5-1 and TRBJ1-1; tentatively, D is TRBD1 (5 bases). The CDR3 contains 12 residues. V lost 5 bases to trimming and J lost 4 bases, with 9 bases between them. CDR1 and CDR2 from the germline V gene are SGHRS and YFSETQ. The CDR3, as DNA: TGCGCCAGCAGAGGGAGGGGCACTGAAGCTTTCTTT. Protein sequence: CASRGRGTEAFF.

The sample holds many counts of this clonotype. The V gene is TRBV9, the J gene TRBJ2-1; 8 nucleotides agree with TRBD1. The V gene's germline CDR1 is SGDLS and CDR2 YYNGEE. The CDR3 loop spans 18 amino acids. V gave up 3 bases and J gave up 5 bases; unmatched junction bases: 16. CDR3 amino acids: CASSADLGWDRHHNEQFF. The CDR3 bases are TGTGCCAGCAGCGCAGACCTCGGATGGGACAGGCACCACAATGAGCAGTTCTTC.

This clonotype was seen repeatedly, ten times or more. The CDR3 sequence: CASSQDWRQVHEQYF. The CDR3 coding sequence is TGTGCCAGCAGCCAAGATTGGAGACAGGTCCACGAGCAGTACTTC. The J gene is TRBJ2-7, the V gene TRBV3-1; a weak D match, TRBD1 (6 bases). This CDR3 spans 15 amino acids. The germline gives CDR1 LGHDT, CDR2 YNNKEL (reference sequence). V was pared by 0 bases and J by 5 bases, with 14 bases between.

This clonotype was counted many times. The CDR3 region is CSVDVGNTGELFF. CDR3 in DNA: TGCAGCGTTGATGTCGGGAACACCGGGGAGCTGTTTTTT. The V gene is TRBV29-1, the J gene TRBJ2-2; no definite D call. This CDR3 spans 13 amino acids. Germline-derived CDR1 and CDR2 are SQVTM and ANQGSEA. The germline V and J ends were trimmed by 3 bases and 1 base, with 6 bases remaining between them.

This rearrangement joins TRBV5-6 to TRBJ2-7; 7 bases fit TRBD1. This CDR3 contains 13 residues. In germline, CDR1 is SGHDT, CDR2 YYEEEE. The J segment lost 5 bases and the V segment lost 0 bases, leaving 2 bases of the junction unmatched. The CDR3 region is CASSLGQGHEQYF. The CDR3 DNA follows: TGTGCCAGCAGCTTGGGACAGGGCCACGAGCAGTACTTC.

This clonotype was seen at least ten times. The V and J genes are TRBV10-3 and TRBJ1-3, with D unclear. Trimming pared 5 bases from V and 2 bases from J, leaving 10 bases between. The germline V gene encodes CDR1 ENHRY and CDR2 SYGVKD. This CDR3 has 14 amino acids. The CDR3 here is CAISTGDPGNTIYF. The CDR3 region has the DNA TGTGCCATCAGTACCGGTGACCCTGGAAACACCATATATTTT.

This clonotype was observed many times. CDR3: CASSLAAGTNQPQHF. The CDR3 coding sequence is TGTGCCAGCAGTTTAGCGGCAGGAACGAATCAGCCCCAGCATTTT. The V gene is TRBV12-3 or TRBV12-4, the J gene TRBJ1-5; D ambiguous. This CDR3 contains 15 residues. The V end lost 0 bases, the J end lost 4 bases, and 10 bases lay between the germline ends.

V is TRBV3-1 and J is TRBJ1-6; D unclear. Germline-derived CDR1 and CDR2 are LGHDT and YNNKEL (reference sequence). The V end lost 4 bases, the J end lost 1 base, and 11 bases lay between the germline ends. The CDR3 runs 16 residues. CDR3 sequence: CASSLGPSSYNSPLHF. The CDR3 DNA sequence: TGTGCCAGCAGCCTCGGACCCTCTTCCTATAATTCACCCCTCCACTTT.